Reported below is one T cell receptor (beta chain). Distinct nucleotide sequences in the sample also encode this CDR3. These data are taken from a study of shared clonotypes between healthy human individuals. Execution of the assay was at deep level. Authors' analysis steps: ImmunoSEQ only sent back junction sequences with no quality scores, so filtering was done differently. Sequencing used immunoSEQ multiplex PCR; TCRdb keeps in-frame clones, though not all of them. Clone size and V and J calls were adopted from that table, with D and trimming inferred from the DNA. The data contain more than 400,000 clones, roughly 80% of them seen just once; the ten biggest clones take up 9.5% to 15%. CDR1 SNHLY and CDR2 FYNNEI come from the germline V gene. Trimming took 6 bases from V and 3 from J, leaving 6 bases between them. The CDR3 consists of 12 residues.

The V call is TRBV2, the J call TRBJ1-5; D unresolved. This clonotype was obtained from a woman between 35 and 50 years old in good health. Some clones in this sample may be carry-over from other donors' samples. The sample taken for sequencing was PBMCs. The CDR3 loop reads CASRTDNQPQHF. CDR3 bases: TGTGCCAGCAGAACAGACAATCAGCCCCAGCATTTT.